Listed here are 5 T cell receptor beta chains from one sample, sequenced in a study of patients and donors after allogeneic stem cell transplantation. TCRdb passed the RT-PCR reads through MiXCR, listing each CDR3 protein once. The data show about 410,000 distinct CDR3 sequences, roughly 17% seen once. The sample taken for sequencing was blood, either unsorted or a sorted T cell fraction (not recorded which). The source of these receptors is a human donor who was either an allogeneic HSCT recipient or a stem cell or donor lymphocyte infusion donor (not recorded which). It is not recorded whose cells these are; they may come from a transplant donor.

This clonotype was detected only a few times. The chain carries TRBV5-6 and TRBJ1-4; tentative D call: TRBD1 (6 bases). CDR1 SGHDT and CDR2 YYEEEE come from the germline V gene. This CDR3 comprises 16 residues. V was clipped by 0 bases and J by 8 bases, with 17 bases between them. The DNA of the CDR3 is TGTGCCAGCAGCTTGGCCGGGGACACGGGGGACGAAAAACTGTTTTTT. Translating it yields CASSLAGDTGDEKLFF.

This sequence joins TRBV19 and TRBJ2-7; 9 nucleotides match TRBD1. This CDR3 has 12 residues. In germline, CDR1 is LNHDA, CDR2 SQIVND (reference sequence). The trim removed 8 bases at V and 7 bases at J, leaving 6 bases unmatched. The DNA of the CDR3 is TGTGCCAGTGCTAACAGGGGGCGAGAGCAGTACTTC. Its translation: CASANRGREQYF.

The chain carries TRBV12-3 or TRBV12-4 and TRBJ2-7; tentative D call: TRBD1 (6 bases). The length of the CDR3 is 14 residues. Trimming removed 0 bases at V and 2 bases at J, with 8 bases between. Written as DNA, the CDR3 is TGTGCCAGCAGTTTAGCGGGACATCCCTACGAGCAGTACTTC. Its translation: CASSLAGHPYEQYF.

Here the CDR3 reads CATSALDSLGNTIYF. The CDR3, as DNA: TGTGCCACCAGCGCCCTGGACAGCCTCGGAAACACCATATATTTT. The V gene is TRBV15, the J gene TRBJ1-3; perhaps TRBD1 as D (6 bases). The length of the CDR3 is 15 residues. V was pared by 5 bases and J by 4 bases, with 15 bases between. The V gene's germline CDR1 is LNHNV and CDR2 YYDKDF (reference sequence).

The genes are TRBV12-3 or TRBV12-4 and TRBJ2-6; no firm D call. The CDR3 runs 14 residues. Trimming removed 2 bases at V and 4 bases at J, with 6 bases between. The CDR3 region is CASSLKWGANVLTF. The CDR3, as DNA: TGTGCCAGCAGTTTAAAGTGGGGGGCCAACGTCCTGACTTTC.